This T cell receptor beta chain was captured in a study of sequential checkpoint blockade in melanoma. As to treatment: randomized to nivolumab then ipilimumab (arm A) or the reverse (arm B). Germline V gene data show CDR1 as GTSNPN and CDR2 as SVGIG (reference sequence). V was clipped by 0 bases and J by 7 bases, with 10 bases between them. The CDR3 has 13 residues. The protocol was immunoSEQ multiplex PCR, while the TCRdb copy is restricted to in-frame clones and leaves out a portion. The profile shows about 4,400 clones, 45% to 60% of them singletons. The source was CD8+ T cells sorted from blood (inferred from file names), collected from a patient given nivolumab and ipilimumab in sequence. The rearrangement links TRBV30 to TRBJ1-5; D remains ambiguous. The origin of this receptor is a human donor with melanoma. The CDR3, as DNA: TGTGCCTGGAGTGTCGACATCCCCCAGCCCCAGCATTTT. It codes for CAWSVDIPQPQHF. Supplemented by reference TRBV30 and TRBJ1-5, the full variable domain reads SQTIHQWPATLVQPVGSPLSLECTVEGTSNPNLYWYRQAAGRGLQLLFYSVGIGQISSEVPQNLSASRPQDRQFILSSKKLLLSDSGFYLCAWSVDIPQPQHFGDGTRLSIL.